Each of the 17 T cell receptor beta chains below was sequenced from the same sample in a study of cytomegalovirus exposure and HLA in healthy donors (dated by TCRdb to 2015 to 2018). The library was built by means of the immunoSEQ multiplex PCR assay. The multiplex PCR relied on a mix of 60 forward primers for TCR Vbeta segments and 13 reverse primers for TCR Jbeta segments. TCRdb mirrors the immuneACCESS table, restricted to in-frame sequences. Some clones are absent from its copies; in checked studies, under half trace to an unresolved V gene, and the reason for the others is unknown. The sample contains roughly 100,000 clones, approximately 14% of them found a single time. Around 0.83% of the sample rests with the top ten. Input material: PBMCs. All receptors derive from a female donor in good health and CMV-seronegative.

The rearrangement uses TRBV5-1 and TRBJ2-7; 12 bases match TRBD2. This CDR3 has 17 amino acids. Germline-derived CDR1 and CDR2 are SGHRS and YFSETQ. V shed 3 bases and J 7 bases; nucleotides not matched to a gene: 14. The chain's CDR3 is CASSYGRTSGAAGEQYF. In nucleotides, the CDR3 is TGCGCCAGCAGCTACGGACGGACTAGCGGGGCGGCGGGGGAGCAGTACTTC.

The chain carries TRBV15 and TRBJ1-4; TRBD1 aligns across 8 bases. The V gene's germline CDR1 is LNHNV and CDR2 YYDKDF (reference sequence). CDR3 length: 15 amino acids. The trim removed 3 bases at V and 3 bases at J, leaving 3 bases unmatched. In DNA form, the CDR3 reads TGTGCCACCAGCAGGGACAGGGTGGCTAATGAAAAACTGTTTTTT. Encoded protein: CATSRDRVANEKLFF.

This rearrangement joins TRBV18 to TRBJ2-7; 9 nucleotides line up with TRBD1. With V trimmed by 3 bases and J by 2 bases, 5 bases remained unmatched. CDR3 length: 15 amino acids. Germline V gene lookup returns CDR1 KGHSH and CDR2 LQKENI. DNA for the CDR3: TGTGCCAGCTCACCGAGAGACAGGGGGACCTACGAGCAGTACTTC. It yields the protein CASSPRDRGTYEQYF.

The J gene is TRBJ1-5, the V gene TRBV6-6; a possible D gene is TRBD1 (6 bases). V was cut by 0 bases and J by 6 bases, with 9 bases left in between. There are 14 residues in the CDR3. Germline V gives CDR1 MNHNY, CDR2 SVGAGI (reference sequence). The CDR3 DNA sequence: TGTGCCAGCAGTTACTCGACAGGCCCTCAGCCCCAGCATTTT. As protein: CASSYSTGPQPQHF.

This clone came up a few times. The chain is built from TRBV9 and TRBJ1-2, with TRBD1 matching 7 bases. Germline CDR1 and CDR2: SGDLS and YYNGEE. J was trimmed by 4 bases and V by 5 bases; bases with no gene match: 5. This CDR3 region has 13 residues. This CDR3 is CASRDDRVYGYTF. Here the CDR3 DNA reads TGTGCCAGCAGGGACGACAGGGTCTATGGCTACACCTTC.

A few counts support this clone. This chain links TRBV4-1 with TRBJ2-1; TRBD2 matches 10 bases. The CDR3 totals 16 residues. With 3 bases clipped from V and 10 bases from J, the junction kept 12 bases outside the gene matches. The germline gives CDR1 MGHRA, CDR2 YSYEKL. CDR3 region: CASSHPGLAGVQEQFF. The CDR3 DNA sequence: TGCGCCAGCAGCCACCCTGGGCTAGCGGGAGTCCAAGAGCAGTTCTTC.

The V call is TRBV18, the J call TRBJ2-2; D is perhaps TRBD2 (6 bases). From germline, CDR1 is KGHSH and CDR2 LQKENI. With 4 bases removed from V and 2 bases from J, the gap between germline ends came to 8 bases. The CDR3 is 14 residues long. The CDR3 DNA reads as TGTGCCAGCTCACGAGGGACTAACACCGGGGAGCTGTTTTTT. It is translated as CASSRGTNTGELFF.

This clone came up a few times. The chain employs TRBV5-6 and TRBJ2-5; 8 bases match TRBD2. V lost 3 bases to trimming and J lost 7 bases; unmatched junction nucleotides: 8. The CDR3 length is 14 residues. Germline V gene data show CDR1 as SGHDT and CDR2 as YYEEEE. CDR3 coding DNA: TGTGCCAGCAGCTCCTGGACTAGCTCCGGGACCCAGTACTTC. It translates to CASSSWTSSGTQYF.

In its sample, this clone was seen a few times. The genes are TRBV5-4 and TRBJ2-5, with TRBD2 identical over 12 bases. The CDR3 runs to 16 residues. The germline V gene has CDR1 SGHNT and CDR2 YYREEE (reference sequence). J lost 5 bases, V lost 4 bases, and 9 bases had no gene match. CDR3 amino acids: CASSARLAGVGETQYF. Written as DNA, the CDR3 is TGTGCCAGCAGCGCCCGACTAGCGGGAGTGGGGGAGACCCAGTACTTC.

The chain combines TRBV5-1 with TRBJ1-4, with D maybe TRBD1 (5 bases). The CDR3 totals 15 residues. Looked up from germline, CDR1 is SGHRS and CDR2 is YFSETQ. Trimming removed 0 bases from V and 6 bases from J, with 12 bases in between. The CDR3 loop is CASSLAGRVDEKLFF. The CDR3 DNA sequence: TGCGCCAGCAGCTTGGCCGGCAGGGTGGATGAAAAACTGTTTTTT.

This clone was counted a few times. The CDR3 region is CASSYGQSGRNSPLHF. The CDR3 DNA reads as TGTGCCAGCAGCTACGGTCAATCGGGGAGGAATTCACCCCTCCACTTT. The chain has TRBV5-4 and TRBJ1-6; D remains unclear. Germline CDR1 and CDR2: SGHNT and YYREEE (reference sequence). This CDR3 contains 16 residues. V was pared by 3 bases and J by 7 bases, with 17 bases between.

V is TRBV5-1 and J is TRBJ1-1; D uncertain. Looked up from germline, CDR1 is SGHRS and CDR2 is YFSETQ. The ends were cut back, 4 bases at V and 6 bases at J, with 19 bases in the middle. This CDR3 has 15 amino acids. The CDR3 sequence is CASSLYTYVEAEAFF. CDR3 DNA: TGCGCCAGCAGCCTGTACACGTACGTGGAGGCTGAAGCTTTCTTT.

This chain uses TRBV12-5 with TRBJ2-2; TRBD1 aligns across 7 bases. Germline CDR1 LGHNT, CDR2 FRNRAP. V trimming: 1 base; J trimming: 6 bases; junction bases outside the gene matches: 8. This CDR3 has 16 residues. CDR3 sequence: CASGLAPRQGAGELFF. For the CDR3, the DNA is TGTGCTAGTGGTTTGGCCCCACGACAGGGCGCCGGGGAGCTGTTTTTT. Based on the CDR3 plus reference TRBV12-5 and TRBJ2-2, the full variable domain is DARVTQTPRHKVTEMGQEVTMRCQPILGHNTVFWYRQTMMQGLELLAYFRNRAPLDDSGMPKDRFSAEMPDATLATLKIQPSEPRDSAVYFCASGLAPRQGAGELFFGEGSRLTVL.

This clone was seen a handful of times. The chain has TRBV28 and TRBJ2-7, with 10 bases fitting TRBD1. J gave up 4 bases and V 5 bases, and 8 bases lay outside the gene matches. Germline lookup yields CDR1 MDHEN and CDR2 SYDVKM. There are 15 residues in the CDR3. This chain's CDR3 is CASSRGQGVGYEQYF. The CDR3 DNA sequence: TGTGCCAGCAGTCGAGGACAGGGGGTGGGGTACGAGCAGTACTTC.

The gene calls are TRBV6-6 and TRBJ2-5; D might be TRBD1 (6 bases). Germline loops: CDR1 MNHNY, CDR2 SVGAGI (reference sequence). V shed 5 bases and J shed 5 bases, with 15 bases lying between them. The CDR3 totals 14 residues. The CDR3 bases are TGTGCCAGCAGTAACAGGGCTATGAGGGAGACCCAGTACTTC. Amino acid sequence: CASSNRAMRETQYF.

The gene calls are TRBV30 and TRBJ1-2; D not certain. Germline CDR1 is GTSNPN and CDR2 is SVGIG (reference sequence). V lost 0 bases and J 4 bases, leaving 9 bases between the germline ends. This CDR3 spans 13 amino acids. In DNA, the CDR3 is TGTGCCTGGAGTGTACGACCGGGCTATGGCTACACCTTC. This encodes CAWSVRPGYGYTF.

Only a few counts were recorded for this clone. The V gene is TRBV19, the J gene TRBJ2-7; 9 bases match TRBD1. This CDR3 contains 15 residues. CDR1 and CDR2 from the germline V gene are LNHDA and SQIVND (reference sequence). The ends lost 6 bases at V and 5 bases at J; junction bases unmatched: 11. DNA of the CDR3: TGTGCCAGTAGGACAGTGGACAGGGGATATCACGAGCAGTACTTC. Its protein is CASRTVDRGYHEQYF.